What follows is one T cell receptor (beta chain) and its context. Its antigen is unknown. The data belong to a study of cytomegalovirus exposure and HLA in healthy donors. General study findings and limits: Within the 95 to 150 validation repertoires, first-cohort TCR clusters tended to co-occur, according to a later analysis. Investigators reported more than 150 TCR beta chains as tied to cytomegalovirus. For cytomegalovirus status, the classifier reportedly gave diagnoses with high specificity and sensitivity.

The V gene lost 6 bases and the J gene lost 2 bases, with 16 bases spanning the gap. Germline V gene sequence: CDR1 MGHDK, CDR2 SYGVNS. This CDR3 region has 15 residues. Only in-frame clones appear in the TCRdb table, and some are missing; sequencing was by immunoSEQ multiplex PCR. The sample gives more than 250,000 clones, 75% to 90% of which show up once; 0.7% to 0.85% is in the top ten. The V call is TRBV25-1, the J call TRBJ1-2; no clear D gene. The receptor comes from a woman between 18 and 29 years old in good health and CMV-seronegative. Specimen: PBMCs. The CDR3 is CASRNLSGVNYGYTF. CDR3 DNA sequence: TGTGCCAGCAGGAACCTTTCGGGAGTCAACTATGGCTACACCTTC.